These 15 T cell receptor beta chains were all obtained from the same sample, sequenced in a study of T-cell memory formation after mild COVID-19 (dated by TCRdb to 2020 to 2023). Library preparation employed 5' RACE. TCRdb shows the sequencer as Illumina NovaSeq 6000. TCRdb trimmed the raw reads at Q25, called clones with MiXCR and kept productive beta chains. One record per CDR3 amino acid sequence lists the most common genes and DNA. The sample profile shows approximately 210,000 distinct CDR3 sequences; about 10% of them were found once. The biggest ten clones account for 3% of the sample. Sequencing was done on a sample of PBMCs or a T cell subset sorted from them (not recorded which). All receptors derive from a man in his late teens or twenties who had mild COVID-19 (a few samples of this study predate the infection). The sample titles of this study are shuffled in the database, so cell type and time point are left out; the donor was told from shared clones.

This clonotype was detected only a few times. CDR3 region: CASSFGRAGQTQYF. Written as DNA, the CDR3 is TGTGCCAGCAGCTTCGGGAGGGCTGGGCAGACCCAGTACTTC. The genes are TRBV11-2 and TRBJ2-5; 8 bases match TRBD2. CDR1 and CDR2 (germline): SGHAT, FQNNGV. This CDR3 contains 14 residues. J lost 6 bases, V lost 3 bases, and 6 bases had no gene match.

The chain joins TRBV7-3 to TRBJ2-5; 8 bases are a match to TRBD2. CDR3 size: 15 residues. With V trimmed by 5 bases and J by 3 bases, 8 bases remained unmatched. Per germline, CDR1 SGHTA and CDR2 FQGTGA. The CDR3 DNA reads TGTGCCAGCAGCCTGACGGGGGGGACCAAAGAGACCCAGTACTTC. Encoded protein: CASSLTGGTKETQYF.

Ten or more counts support this clonotype. V gene TRBV11-2 combines with J gene TRBJ2-7; D is uncertain. The CDR3 is 13 amino acids. The germline V gene has CDR1 SGHAT and CDR2 FQNNGV. The V end lost 6 bases, the J end lost 0 bases, and 9 bases lay between the germline ends. Here the CDR3 DNA reads TGTGCCAGCAGGCCTTCGGCCTCCTACGAGCAGTACGTC. This encodes CASRPSASYEQYV.

This clonotype occurred a few times. The chain couples TRBV5-1 to TRBJ1-1; 7 bases line up with TRBD1. Germline CDR1 and CDR2: SGHRS and YFSETQ. J lost 2 bases, V lost 0 bases, and 19 bases had no gene match. The CDR3 has 20 amino acids. CDR3 coding DNA: TGCGCCAGCAGCTTGGTACAGGGGACGACTATTAAACGCCTTAACACTGAAGCTTTCTTT. As protein: CASSLVQGTTIKRLNTEAFF.

At least ten counts were recorded for this clonotype. V usage is TRBV10-2 and J usage is TRBJ2-7; 10 bases are a match to TRBD1. Germline-derived CDR1 and CDR2 are WSHSY and SAAADI. This CDR3 has 13 amino acids. J gave up 2 bases and V 6 bases, and 1 base lay outside the gene matches. The CDR3 sequence is CASRGTGAYEQYF. The DNA of the CDR3 is TGCGCCAGCAGGGGGACAGGGGCCTACGAGCAGTACTTC.

This clonotype was seen a handful of times. V and J are TRBV5-5 and TRBJ2-4, with D possibly matching TRBD1 (6 bases). Germline V gives CDR1 SGHKS, CDR2 YYEKEE (reference sequence). V gave up 3 bases and J gave up 0 bases, with 13 bases separating them. The CDR3 has 16 residues. The CDR3: CASSSKQGLAKNIQYF. For the CDR3, the DNA is TGTGCCAGCAGCTCGAAACAGGGATTAGCCAAAAACATTCAGTACTTC.

The chain carries TRBV3-1 and TRBJ2-3; tentative D call: TRBD2 (6 bases). V shed 1 base and J shed 1 base, with 9 bases lying between them. Per the germline V gene, CDR1 is LGHDT and CDR2 is YNNKEL (reference sequence). This CDR3 has 15 amino acids. CDR3 DNA: TGTGCCAGCAGCCAAGTGGCTAGCGGCACAGATACGCAGTATTTT. This encodes CASSQVASGTDTQYF.

A word on this clonotype: One end of the junction does not line up with germline, which may come from a read error. Here the CDR3 DNA reads TGTGCCAGCAGGTACTCACGGGGAGGAAGCTACGAGCAGTACTTC. Its translation: CASRYSRGGSYEQYF. The V call is TRBV6-5, the J call TRBJ2-7, with a weak D call TRBD2 (6 bases). Germline-derived CDR1 and CDR2 are MNHEY and SVGAGI. This CDR3 is built from 15 residues.

Only a few counts were recorded for this clonotype. The V gene is TRBV11-2, the J gene TRBJ2-3; TRBD2 matches at 8 bases. Trimming took 3 bases from V and 4 from J; bases not matched to a gene: 3. Germline CDR1 SGHAT, CDR2 FQNNGV. The CDR3 covers 14 residues. For the CDR3, the DNA is TGTGCCAGCAGCTTTAGCGGGGTCCCAGATACGCAGTATTTT. This gives the protein CASSFSGVPDTQYF.

The V call is TRBV12-5, the J call TRBJ2-7; 7 positions match TRBD2. CDR1 and CDR2 (germline): LGHNT, FRNRAP. The CDR3 totals 15 residues. J gave up 2 bases and V 6 bases, and 10 bases lay outside the gene matches. The CDR3 region is CASGPSAGVPYEQYF. The CDR3 region has the DNA TGTGCTAGTGGGCCAAGCGCGGGGGTTCCCTACGAGCAGTACTTC.

The chain couples TRBV24-1 to TRBJ2-2; D may be TRBD1 (6 bases). V was pared by 4 bases and J by 4 bases, with 12 bases between. Germline CDR1 is KGHDR and CDR2 is SFDVKD. The CDR3 covers 15 residues. CDR3 protein: CATSDPGHTTGELFF. The DNA of the CDR3 is TGTGCCACCAGTGACCCGGGACATACCACCGGGGAGCTGTTTTTT.

This clonotype was counted many times. The rearrangement joins TRBV5-1 to TRBJ2-5, with D unclear. The CDR3 is 13 residues long. Germline V gives CDR1 SGHRS, CDR2 YFSETQ. Trimming took 5 bases from V and 3 from J, leaving 11 bases between them. This CDR3 is CASRENKEETQYF. The CDR3, as DNA: TGCGCCAGCAGGGAAAACAAAGAAGAGACCCAGTACTTC.

The V gene is TRBV12-3 or TRBV12-4, the J gene TRBJ2-3; 8 bases are a match to TRBD2. The CDR3 loop spans 15 amino acids. V lost 2 bases, J lost 6 bases, and 7 bases stayed unmatched. The CDR3 DNA is TGTGCCAGCAGTTTATCCGGGGGGGCCTGGGATACGCAGTATTTT. Encoded protein: CASSLSGGAWDTQYF.

J is TRBJ1-4 and V is TRBV7-2; possible D gene TRBD1, 5 bases. From germline, CDR1 is SGHTA and CDR2 FQGNSA. This CDR3 is 14 amino acids long. Trimming pared 4 bases from V and 5 bases from J, leaving 11 bases between. The CDR3 is CASSWRGTNEKLFF. CDR3 sequence (DNA): TGTGCCAGCAGCTGGCGGGGGACCAATGAAAAACTGTTTTTT.

J is TRBJ1-1 and V is TRBV18, with a weak D call TRBD1 (5 bases). Germline values: CDR1 KGHSH, CDR2 LQKENI. Trimming removed 6 bases at V and 5 bases at J, with 16 bases between. CDR3 size: 14 residues. CDR3 sequence reads: CASSPTGVGTEAFF. In nucleotides, the CDR3 is TGTGCCAGCTCGCCCACGGGGGTTGGGACTGAAGCTTTCTTT.